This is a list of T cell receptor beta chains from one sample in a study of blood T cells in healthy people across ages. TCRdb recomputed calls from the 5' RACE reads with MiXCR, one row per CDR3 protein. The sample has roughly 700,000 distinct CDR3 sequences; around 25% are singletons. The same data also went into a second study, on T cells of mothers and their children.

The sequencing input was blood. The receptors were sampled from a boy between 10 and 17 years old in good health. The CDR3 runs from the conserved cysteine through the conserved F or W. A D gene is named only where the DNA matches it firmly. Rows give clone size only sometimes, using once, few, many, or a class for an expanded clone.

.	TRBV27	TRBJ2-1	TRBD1	CASSFAGGYNEQFF	TGTGCCAGCAGTTTTGCAGGGGGCTACAATGAGCAGTTCTTC
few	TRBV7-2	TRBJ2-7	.	CASSLLGTDLCEQYF	TGTGCCAGCAGCTTACTCGGGACGGACTTATGCGAGCAGTACTTC
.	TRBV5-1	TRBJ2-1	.	CASSKEGDEQFF	TGCGCCAGCTCGAAGGAGGGCGATGAGCAGTTCTTC
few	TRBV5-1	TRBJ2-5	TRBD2	CASKPSGIHQETQYF	TGCGCCAGCAAGCCTAGCGGGATCCATCAAGAGACCCAGTACTTC
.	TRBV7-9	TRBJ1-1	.	CASSIIGPNTEAFF	TGTGCCAGCAGCATCATCGGACCGAACACTGAAGCTTTCTTT
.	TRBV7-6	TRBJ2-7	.	CASSLSRDGGEQYF	TGTGCCAGCAGCTTAAGCAGGGATGGGGGAGAGCAGTACTTC
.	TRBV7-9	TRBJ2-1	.	CASSFGLDGDEQFF	TGTGCCAGCAGCTTTGGACTTGATGGGGATGAGCAGTTCTTC
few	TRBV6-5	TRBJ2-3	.	CASPIPGTDTQYF	TGTGCCAGCCCAATCCCTGGGACAGATACGCAGTATTTT
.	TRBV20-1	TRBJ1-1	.	CSARFTEAFF	TGCAGTGCTAGATTCACTGAAGCTTTCTTT
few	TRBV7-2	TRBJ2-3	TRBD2	CASSELAGGVGTQYF	TGTGCCAGCAGCGAACTAGCGGGGGGGGTGGGTACGCAGTATTTT
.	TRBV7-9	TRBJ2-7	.	CARSFGAGYEQYF	TGTGCCCGCAGCTTCGGCGCGGGCTACGAGCAGTACTTC
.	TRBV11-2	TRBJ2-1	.	CASSLGFPNEQFF	TGTGCCAGCAGCTTAGGCTTTCCCAATGAGCAGTTCTTC
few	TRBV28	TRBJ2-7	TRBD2	CAGSLTTSGSVDEQYF	TGTGCCGGCAGTTTAACGACTAGCGGGAGTGTCGACGAGCAGTACTTC
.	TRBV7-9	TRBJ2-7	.	CASSFRDTPYEQYF	TGTGCCAGCAGCTTCCGGGACACTCCCTACGAGCAGTACTTC
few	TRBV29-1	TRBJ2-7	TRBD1	CSVGMDREYDEQYF	TGCAGCGTTGGCATGGACAGGGAGTATGACGAGCAGTACTTC
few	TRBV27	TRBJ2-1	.	CASIGSDNEQFF	TGTGCCAGCATCGGCAGCGACAATGAGCAGTTCTTC
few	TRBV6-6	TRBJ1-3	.	CASSSGPRSGNTIYF	TGTGCCAGCAGTTCAGGGCCCCGCTCTGGAAACACCATATATTTT
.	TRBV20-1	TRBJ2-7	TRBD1	CSARDWAGQGNDEQYF	TGCAGTGCTAGAGACTGGGCGGGACAGGGGAACGACGAGCAGTACTTC
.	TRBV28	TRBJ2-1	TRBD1	CASSSTTGANEQFF	TGTGCCAGCAGTTCGACGACAGGGGCAAATGAGCAGTTCTTC
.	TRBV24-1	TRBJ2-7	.	CATGRGDGGDYEQYF	TGTGCCACCGGTCGGGGTGATGGGGGAGACTACGAGCAGTACTTC
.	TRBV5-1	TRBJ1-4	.	CASSPQGPSNEKLFF	TGCGCCAGCAGCCCGCAGGGGCCGTCTAATGAAAAACTGTTTTTT
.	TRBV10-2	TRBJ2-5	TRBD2	CASSYNSGNEETQYF	TGCGCCAGCAGTTACAATAGCGGGAACGAAGAGACCCAGTACTTC
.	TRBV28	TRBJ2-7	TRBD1	CASSLFRLGQGTYEQYF	TGTGCCAGCAGTTTATTCCGCTTGGGACAGGGGACCTACGAGCAGTACTTC
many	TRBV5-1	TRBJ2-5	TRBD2	CASSLSGGDQETQYF	TGCGCCAGCAGCTTGTCGGGAGGGGACCAAGAGACCCAGTACTTC
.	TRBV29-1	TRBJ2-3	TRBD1	CSVGPGTGASTDTQYF	TGCAGCGTTGGCCCCGGGACAGGGGCCAGCACAGATACGCAGTATTTT
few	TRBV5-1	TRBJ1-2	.	CASSSQGSYGYTF	TGCGCCAGCAGCTCCCAGGGGAGCTATGGCTACACCTTC
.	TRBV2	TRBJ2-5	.	CASRAGSGRQETQYF	TGTGCCAGCAGGGCGGGTAGCGGTCGCCAAGAGACCCAGTACTTC
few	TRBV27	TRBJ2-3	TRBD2	CASSLRLAGGPSTDTQYF	TGTGCCAGCAGTCTCCGACTAGCGGGAGGGCCAAGCACAGATACGCAGTATTTT
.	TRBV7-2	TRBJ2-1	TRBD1	CASNLGTGRYEQFF	TGTGCCAGCAACTTAGGGACAGGGAGATATGAGCAGTTCTTC
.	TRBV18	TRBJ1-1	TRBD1	CASSPLRGQSTEAFF	TGTGCCAGCTCACCACTGAGGGGACAGTCCACTGAAGCTTTCTTT
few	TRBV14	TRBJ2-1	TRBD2	CASSWTSVSYNEQFF	TGTGCCAGCAGCTGGACTAGCGTGTCCTACAATGAGCAGTTCTTC
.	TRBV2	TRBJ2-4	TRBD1	CASSDIQGTKNIQYF	TGTGCCAGCAGCGATATACAGGGGACCAAAAACATTCAGTACTTC
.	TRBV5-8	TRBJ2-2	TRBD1	CASKTPDRANTGELFF	TGTGCCAGCAAGACCCCCGACAGGGCGAACACCGGGGAGCTGTTTTTT
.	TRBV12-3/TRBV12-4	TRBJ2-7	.	CASSFILADSITAYEQYF	TGTGCCAGCAGTTTCATTTTAGCTGACTCGATCACGGCCTACGAGCAGTACTTC
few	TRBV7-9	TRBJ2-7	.	CASSFGHVYEQYF	TGTGCCAGCAGCTTCGGACATGTCTACGAGCAGTACTTC